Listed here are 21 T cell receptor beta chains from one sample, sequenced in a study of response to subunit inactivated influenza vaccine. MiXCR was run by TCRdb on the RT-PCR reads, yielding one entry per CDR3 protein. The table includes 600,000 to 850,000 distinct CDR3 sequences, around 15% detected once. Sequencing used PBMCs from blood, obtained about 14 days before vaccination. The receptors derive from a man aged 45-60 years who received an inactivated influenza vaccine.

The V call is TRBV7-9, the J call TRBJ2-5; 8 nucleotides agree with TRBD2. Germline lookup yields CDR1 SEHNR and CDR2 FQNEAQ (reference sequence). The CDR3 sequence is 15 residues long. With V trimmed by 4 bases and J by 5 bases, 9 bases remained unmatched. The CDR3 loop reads CASSSGLAGRETQYF. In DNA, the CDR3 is TGTGCCAGCAGCTCCGGACTAGCCGGGAGGGAGACCCAGTACTTC.

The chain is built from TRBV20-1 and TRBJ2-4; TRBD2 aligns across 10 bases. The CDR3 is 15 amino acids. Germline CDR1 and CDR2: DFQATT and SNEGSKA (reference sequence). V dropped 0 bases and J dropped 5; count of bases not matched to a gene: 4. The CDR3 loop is CSAREASGRENIQYF. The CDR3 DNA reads TGCAGTGCTAGAGAGGCTAGCGGGAGAGAAAACATTCAGTACTTC.

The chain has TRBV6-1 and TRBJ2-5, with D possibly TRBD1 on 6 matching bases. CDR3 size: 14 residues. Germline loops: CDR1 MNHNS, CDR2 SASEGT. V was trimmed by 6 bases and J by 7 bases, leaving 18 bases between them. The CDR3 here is CASRQRRGVGTQYF. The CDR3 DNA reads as TGTGCCAGCAGACAACGCAGGGGAGTTGGGACCCAGTACTTC.

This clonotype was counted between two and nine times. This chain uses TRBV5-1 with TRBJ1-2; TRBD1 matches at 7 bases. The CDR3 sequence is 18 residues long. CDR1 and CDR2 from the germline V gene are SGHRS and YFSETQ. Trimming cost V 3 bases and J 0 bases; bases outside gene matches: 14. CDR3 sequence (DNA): TGCGCCAGCAGCTCTTTCTCTGACAGGGAGAAAGCTAACTATGGCTACACCTTC. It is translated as CASSSFSDREKANYGYTF.

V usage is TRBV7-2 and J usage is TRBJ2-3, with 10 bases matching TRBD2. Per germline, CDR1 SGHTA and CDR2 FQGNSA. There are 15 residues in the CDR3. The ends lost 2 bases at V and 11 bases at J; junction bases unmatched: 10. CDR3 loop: CASSLMKLAGVKQYF. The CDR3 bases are TGTGCCAGCAGCTTAATGAAGCTAGCGGGAGTCAAGCAGTATTTT.

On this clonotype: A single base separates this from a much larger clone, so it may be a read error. In DNA, the CDR3 is TGCAGCGTTGAAGACCCGACAGGGGTCACAGATACGCAGTATTTT. Protein: CSVEDPTGVTDTQYF. The chain couples TRBV29-1 to TRBJ2-3; TRBD1 agrees at 8 bases. The CDR3 spans 15 residues. J was trimmed by 2 bases and V by 0 bases; bases with no gene match: 4. Germline V gives CDR1 SQVTM, CDR2 ANQGSEA.

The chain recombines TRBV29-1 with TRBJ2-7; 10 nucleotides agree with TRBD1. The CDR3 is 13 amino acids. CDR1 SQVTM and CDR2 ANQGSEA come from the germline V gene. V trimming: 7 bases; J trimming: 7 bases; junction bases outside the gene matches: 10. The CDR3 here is CSARGQGPGEQYF. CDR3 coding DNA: TGCAGCGCCCGGGGACAGGGGCCTGGGGAGCAGTACTTC.

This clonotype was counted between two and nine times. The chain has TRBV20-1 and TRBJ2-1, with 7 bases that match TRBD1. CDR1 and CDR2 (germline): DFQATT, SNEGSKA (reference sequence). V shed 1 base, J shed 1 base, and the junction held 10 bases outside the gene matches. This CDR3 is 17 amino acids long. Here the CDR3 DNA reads TGCAGTGCTAGAGCTCTCCGGGACAGCCAATCCTACAATGAGCAGTTCTTC. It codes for CSARALRDSQSYNEQFF.

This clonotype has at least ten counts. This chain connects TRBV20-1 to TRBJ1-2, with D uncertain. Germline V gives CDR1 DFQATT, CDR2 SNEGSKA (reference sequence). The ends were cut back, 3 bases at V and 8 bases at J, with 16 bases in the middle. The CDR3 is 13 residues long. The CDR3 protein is CSARTPRRRGYTF. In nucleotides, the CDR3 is TGCAGTGCTAGGACTCCTCGACGGCGAGGCTACACCTTC.

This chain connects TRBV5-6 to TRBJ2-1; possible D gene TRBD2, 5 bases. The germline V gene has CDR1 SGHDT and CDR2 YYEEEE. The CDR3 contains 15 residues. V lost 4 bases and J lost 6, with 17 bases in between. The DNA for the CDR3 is TGTGCCAGCAGCCCAGGCGGGTTTGTAGGCAATGAGCAGTTCTTC. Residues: CASSPGGFVGNEQFF.

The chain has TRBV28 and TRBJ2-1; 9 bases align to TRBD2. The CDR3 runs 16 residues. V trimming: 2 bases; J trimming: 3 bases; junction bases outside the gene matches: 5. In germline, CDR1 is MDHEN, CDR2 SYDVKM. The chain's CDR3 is CASSLRTSVGYNEQFF. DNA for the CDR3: TGTGCCAGCAGTTTAAGGACTAGCGTTGGCTACAATGAGCAGTTCTTC.

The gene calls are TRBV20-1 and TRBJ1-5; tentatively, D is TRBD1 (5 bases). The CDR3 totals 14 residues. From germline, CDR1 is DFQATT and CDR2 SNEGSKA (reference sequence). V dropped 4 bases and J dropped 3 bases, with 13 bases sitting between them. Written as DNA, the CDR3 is TGCAGTGCTAAACGCAGGGCTAACAATCAGCCCCAGCATTTT. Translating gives CSAKRRANNQPQHF.

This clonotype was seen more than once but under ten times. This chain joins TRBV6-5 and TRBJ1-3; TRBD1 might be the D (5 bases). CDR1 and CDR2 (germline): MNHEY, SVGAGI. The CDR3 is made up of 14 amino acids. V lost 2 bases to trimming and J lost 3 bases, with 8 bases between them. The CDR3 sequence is CASSYGASGNTIYF. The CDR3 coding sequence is TGTGCCAGCAGTTACGGGGCAAGTGGAAACACCATATATTTT.

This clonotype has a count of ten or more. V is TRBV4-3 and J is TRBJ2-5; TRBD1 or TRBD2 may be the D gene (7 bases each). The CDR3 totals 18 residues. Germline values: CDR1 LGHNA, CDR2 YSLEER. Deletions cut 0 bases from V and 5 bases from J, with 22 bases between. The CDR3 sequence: CASSQDSPPRQGGETQYF. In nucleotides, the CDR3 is TGCGCCAGCAGCCAAGATTCCCCTCCACGACAGGGAGGGGAGACCCAGTACTTC.

Here the CDR3 reads CASSPSSGRAWEQFF. The CDR3 region has the DNA TGTGCCAGCAGCCCATCTAGCGGGAGGGCCTGGGAGCAGTTCTTC. This rearrangement joins TRBV7-2 to TRBJ2-1; 12 bases fit TRBD2. Germline lookup yields CDR1 SGHTA and CDR2 FQGNSA. The junction had 9 bases not matched to a gene; V was cut back by 5 bases and J by 10 bases. The CDR3 consists of 15 residues.

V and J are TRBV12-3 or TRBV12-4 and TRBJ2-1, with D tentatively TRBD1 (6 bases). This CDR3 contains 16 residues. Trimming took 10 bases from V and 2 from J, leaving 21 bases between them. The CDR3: CAIAWDTIITYNEQFF. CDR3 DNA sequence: TGTGCCATTGCGTGGGACACCATAATAACCTACAATGAGCAGTTCTTC.

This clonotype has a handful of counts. CDR3 protein: CASSLGLAYAEQYF. In nucleotides, the CDR3 is TGTGCCAGCAGTTTGGGACTAGCTTACGCCGAGCAGTACTTC. The gene calls are TRBV6-5 and TRBJ2-7, with 9 bases aligning to TRBD2. Trimming removed 4 bases from V and 6 bases from J; junction bases left unmatched: 7. Per the germline V gene, CDR1 is MNHEY and CDR2 is SVGAGI. This CDR3 region has 14 residues.

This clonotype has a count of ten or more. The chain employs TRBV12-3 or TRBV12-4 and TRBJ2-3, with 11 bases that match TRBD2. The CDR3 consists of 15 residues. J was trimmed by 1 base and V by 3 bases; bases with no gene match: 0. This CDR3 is CASSFSGGGTDTQYF. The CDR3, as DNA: TGTGCCAGCAGTTTTAGCGGGGGGGGCACAGATACGCAGTATTTT.

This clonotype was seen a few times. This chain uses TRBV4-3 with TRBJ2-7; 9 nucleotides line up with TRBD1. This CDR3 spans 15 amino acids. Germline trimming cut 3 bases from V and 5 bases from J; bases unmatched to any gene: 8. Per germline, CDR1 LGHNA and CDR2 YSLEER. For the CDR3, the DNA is TGCGCCAGCAGCCACCTCGGACAGGGGTCCGACGAGCAGTACTTC. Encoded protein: CASSHLGQGSDEQYF.

The CDR3: CASSYRVTYNSPLHF. The CDR3 bases are TGTGCCAGCAGCTACAGGGTCACCTATAATTCACCCCTCCACTTT. V is TRBV7-8 and J is TRBJ1-6; perhaps TRBD1 as D (6 bases). This CDR3 region has 15 residues. From germline, CDR1 is SGHVS and CDR2 FQNEAQ. Trimming removed 4 bases at V and 2 bases at J, with 9 bases between.

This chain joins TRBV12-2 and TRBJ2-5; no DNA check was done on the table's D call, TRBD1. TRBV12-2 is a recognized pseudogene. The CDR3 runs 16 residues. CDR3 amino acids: CASRLTRQGADDSQYF. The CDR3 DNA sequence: TGTGCAAGTCGCCTAACGAGACAGGGGGCGGATGATTCCCAGTACTTC.